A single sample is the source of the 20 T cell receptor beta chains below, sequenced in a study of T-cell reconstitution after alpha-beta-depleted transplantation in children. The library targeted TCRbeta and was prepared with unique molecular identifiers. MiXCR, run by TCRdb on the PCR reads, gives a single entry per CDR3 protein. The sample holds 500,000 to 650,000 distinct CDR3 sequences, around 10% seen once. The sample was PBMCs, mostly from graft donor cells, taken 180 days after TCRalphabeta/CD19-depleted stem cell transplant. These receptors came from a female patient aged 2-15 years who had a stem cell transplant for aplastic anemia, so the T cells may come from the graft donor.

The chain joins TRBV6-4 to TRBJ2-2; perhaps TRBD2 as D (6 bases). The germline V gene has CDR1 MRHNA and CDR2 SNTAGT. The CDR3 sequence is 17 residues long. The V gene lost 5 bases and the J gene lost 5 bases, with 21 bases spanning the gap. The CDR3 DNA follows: TGTGCCAGCAGTCCCAAAACCGGGACTCTGAGAACCGGGGAGCTGTTTTTT. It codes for CASSPKTGTLRTGELFF.

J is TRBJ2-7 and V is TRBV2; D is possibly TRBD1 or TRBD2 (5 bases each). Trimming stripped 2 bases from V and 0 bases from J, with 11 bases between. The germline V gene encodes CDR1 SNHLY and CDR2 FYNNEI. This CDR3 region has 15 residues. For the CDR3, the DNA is TGTGCCAGCAGTGAAATGGGACGCAGCTCCTACGAGCAGTACTTC. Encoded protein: CASSEMGRSSYEQYF.

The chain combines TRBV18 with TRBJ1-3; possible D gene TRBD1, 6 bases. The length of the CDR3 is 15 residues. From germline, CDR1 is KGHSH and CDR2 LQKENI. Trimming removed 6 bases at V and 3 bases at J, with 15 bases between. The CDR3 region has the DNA TGTGCCAGCTCCCTAGAGGGGGGCCGTGGAAACACCATATATTTT. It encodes CASSLEGGRGNTIYF.

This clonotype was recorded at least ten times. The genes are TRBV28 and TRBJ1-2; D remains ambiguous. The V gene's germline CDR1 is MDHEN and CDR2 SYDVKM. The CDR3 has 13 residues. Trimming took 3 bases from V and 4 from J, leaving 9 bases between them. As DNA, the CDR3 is TGTGCCAGCAGTTTGTTGCCCGTCTATGGCTACACCTTC. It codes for CASSLLPVYGYTF.

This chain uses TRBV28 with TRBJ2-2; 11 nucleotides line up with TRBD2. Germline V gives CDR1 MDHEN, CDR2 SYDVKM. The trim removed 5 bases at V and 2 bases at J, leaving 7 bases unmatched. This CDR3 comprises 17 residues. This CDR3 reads CASSILGLAVNTGELFF. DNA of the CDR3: TGTGCCAGCAGTATCCTGGGACTAGCGGTTAACACCGGGGAGCTGTTTTTT.

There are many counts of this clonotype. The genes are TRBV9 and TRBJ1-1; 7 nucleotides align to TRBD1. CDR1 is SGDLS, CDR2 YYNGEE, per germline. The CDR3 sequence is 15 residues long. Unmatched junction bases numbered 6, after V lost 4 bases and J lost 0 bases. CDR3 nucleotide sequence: TGTGCCAGCAGCACGCGACAGGGATTGAACACTGAAGCTTTCTTT. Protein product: CASSTRQGLNTEAFF. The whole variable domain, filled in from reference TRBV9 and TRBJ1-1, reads DSGVTQTPKHLITATGQRVTLRCSPRSGDLSVYWYQQSLDQGLQFLIQYYNGEERAKGNILERFSAQQFPDLHSELNLSSLELGDSALYFCASSTRQGLNTEAFFGQGTRLTVV.

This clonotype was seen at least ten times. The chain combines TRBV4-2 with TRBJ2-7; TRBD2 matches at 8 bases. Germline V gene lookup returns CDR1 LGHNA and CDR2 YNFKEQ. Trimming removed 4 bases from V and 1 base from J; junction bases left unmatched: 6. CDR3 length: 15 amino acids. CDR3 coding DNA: TGTGCCAGCAGCCCCGGAGCGGGAGAGTCCTACGAGCAGTACTTC. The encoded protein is CASSPGAGESYEQYF.

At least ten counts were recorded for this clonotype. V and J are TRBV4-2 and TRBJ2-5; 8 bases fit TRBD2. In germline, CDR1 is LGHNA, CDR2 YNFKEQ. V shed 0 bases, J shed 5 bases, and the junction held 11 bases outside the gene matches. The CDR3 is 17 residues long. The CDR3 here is CASSQDESGLAGETQYF. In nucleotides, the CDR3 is TGTGCCAGCAGCCAAGATGAGAGCGGGCTAGCGGGTGAGACCCAGTACTTC.

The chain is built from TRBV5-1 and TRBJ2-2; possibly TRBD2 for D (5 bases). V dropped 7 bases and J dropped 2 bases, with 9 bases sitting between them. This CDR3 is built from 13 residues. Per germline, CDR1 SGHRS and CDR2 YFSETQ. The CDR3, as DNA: TGCGCCAGCTTAGAGGGAAACACCGGGGAGCTGTTTTTT. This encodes CASLEGNTGELFF.

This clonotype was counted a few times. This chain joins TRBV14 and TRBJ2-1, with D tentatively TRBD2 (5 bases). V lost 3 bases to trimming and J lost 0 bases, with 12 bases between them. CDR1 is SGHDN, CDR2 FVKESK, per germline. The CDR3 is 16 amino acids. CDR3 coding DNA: TGTGCCAGCAGCCATCGTCGGGAAAGCTCCTACAATGAGCAGTTCTTC. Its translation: CASSHRRESSYNEQFF.

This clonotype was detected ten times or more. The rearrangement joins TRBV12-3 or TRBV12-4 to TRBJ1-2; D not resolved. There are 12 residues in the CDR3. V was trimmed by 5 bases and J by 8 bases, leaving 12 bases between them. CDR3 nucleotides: TGTGCCAGCAGTCCCGGGCCTCAGGGCTACACCTTC. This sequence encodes CASSPGPQGYTF.

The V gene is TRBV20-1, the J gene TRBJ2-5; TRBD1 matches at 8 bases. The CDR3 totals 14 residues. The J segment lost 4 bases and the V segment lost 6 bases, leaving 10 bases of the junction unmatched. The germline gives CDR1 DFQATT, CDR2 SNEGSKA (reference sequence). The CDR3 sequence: CSAQGARMIETQYF. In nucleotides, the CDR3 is TGCAGTGCCCAGGGGGCCAGGATGATAGAGACCCAGTACTTC.

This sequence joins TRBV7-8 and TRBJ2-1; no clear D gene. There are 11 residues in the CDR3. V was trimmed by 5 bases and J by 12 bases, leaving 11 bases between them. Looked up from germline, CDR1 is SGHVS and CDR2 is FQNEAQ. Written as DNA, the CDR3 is TGTGCCAGCAGCCCCTCGGTCTTGCAGTTCTTC. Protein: CASSPSVLQFF.

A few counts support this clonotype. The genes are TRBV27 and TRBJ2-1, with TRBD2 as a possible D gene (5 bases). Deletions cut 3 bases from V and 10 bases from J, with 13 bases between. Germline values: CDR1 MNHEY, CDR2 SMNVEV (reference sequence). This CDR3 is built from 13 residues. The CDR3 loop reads CASSFGGQREQFF. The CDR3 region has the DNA TGTGCCAGCAGTTTTGGAGGTCAGAGGGAGCAGTTCTTC.

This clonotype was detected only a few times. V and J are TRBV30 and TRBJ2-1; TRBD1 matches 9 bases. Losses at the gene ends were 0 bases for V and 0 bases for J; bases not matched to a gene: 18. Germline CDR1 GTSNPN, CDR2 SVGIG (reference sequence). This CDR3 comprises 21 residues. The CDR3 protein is CAWSVTRNRGRSVTSYNEQFF. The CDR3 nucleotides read TGTGCCTGGAGTGTTACTAGGAACAGGGGGCGCTCGGTTACCTCCTACAATGAGCAGTTCTTC. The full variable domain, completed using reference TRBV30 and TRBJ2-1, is SQTIHQWPATLVQPVGSPLSLECTVEGTSNPNLYWYRQAAGRGLQLLFYSVGIGQISSEVPQNLSASRPQDRQFILSSKKLLLSDSGFYLCAWSVTRNRGRSVTSYNEQFFGPGTRLTVL.

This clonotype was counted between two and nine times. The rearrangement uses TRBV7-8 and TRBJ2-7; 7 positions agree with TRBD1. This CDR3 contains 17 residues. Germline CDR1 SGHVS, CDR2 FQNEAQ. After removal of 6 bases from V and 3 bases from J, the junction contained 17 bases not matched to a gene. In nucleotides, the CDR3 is TGTGCCAGCAGATACAACCCAGGGACAGAGAACATCTACGAGCAGTACTTC. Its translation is CASRYNPGTENIYEQYF. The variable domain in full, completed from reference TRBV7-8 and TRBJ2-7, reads GAGVSQSPRYKVAKRGQDVALRCDPISGHVSLFWYQQALGQGPEFLTYFQNEAQLDKSGLPSDRFFAERPEGSVSTLKIQRTQQEDSAVYLCASRYNPGTENIYEQYFGPGTRLTVT.

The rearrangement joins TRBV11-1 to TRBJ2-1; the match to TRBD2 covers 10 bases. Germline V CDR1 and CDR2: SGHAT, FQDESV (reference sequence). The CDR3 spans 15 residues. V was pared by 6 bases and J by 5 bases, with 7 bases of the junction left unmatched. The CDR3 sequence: CASSLAGAGHNEQFF. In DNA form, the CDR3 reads TGTGCCAGCAGTCTAGCGGGAGCAGGTCACAATGAGCAGTTCTTC.

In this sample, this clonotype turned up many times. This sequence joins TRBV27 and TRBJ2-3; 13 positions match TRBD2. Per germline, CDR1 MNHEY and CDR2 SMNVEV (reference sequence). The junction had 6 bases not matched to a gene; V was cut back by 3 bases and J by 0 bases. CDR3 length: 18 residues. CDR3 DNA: TGTGCCAGCAGTTTTAGACTAGCGGGGGGTCGGAGCACAGATACGCAGTATTTT. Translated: CASSFRLAGGRSTDTQYF.

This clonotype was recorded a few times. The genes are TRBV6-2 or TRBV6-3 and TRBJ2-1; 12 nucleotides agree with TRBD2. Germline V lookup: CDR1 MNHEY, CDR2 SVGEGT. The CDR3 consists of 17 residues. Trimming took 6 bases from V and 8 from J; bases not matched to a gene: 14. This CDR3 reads CASSRTLRLAGEDEQFF. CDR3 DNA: TGTGCCAGCAGCCGAACACTTCGACTAGCGGGAGAAGATGAGCAGTTCTTC.

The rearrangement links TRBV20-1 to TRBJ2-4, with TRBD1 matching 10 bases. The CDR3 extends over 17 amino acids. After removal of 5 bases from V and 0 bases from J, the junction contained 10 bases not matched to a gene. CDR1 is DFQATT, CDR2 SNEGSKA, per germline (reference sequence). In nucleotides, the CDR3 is TGCAGTGCTGGGGGACAGGGGAAAGGATCAGCCAAAAACATTCAGTACTTC. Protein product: CSAGGQGKGSAKNIQYF.